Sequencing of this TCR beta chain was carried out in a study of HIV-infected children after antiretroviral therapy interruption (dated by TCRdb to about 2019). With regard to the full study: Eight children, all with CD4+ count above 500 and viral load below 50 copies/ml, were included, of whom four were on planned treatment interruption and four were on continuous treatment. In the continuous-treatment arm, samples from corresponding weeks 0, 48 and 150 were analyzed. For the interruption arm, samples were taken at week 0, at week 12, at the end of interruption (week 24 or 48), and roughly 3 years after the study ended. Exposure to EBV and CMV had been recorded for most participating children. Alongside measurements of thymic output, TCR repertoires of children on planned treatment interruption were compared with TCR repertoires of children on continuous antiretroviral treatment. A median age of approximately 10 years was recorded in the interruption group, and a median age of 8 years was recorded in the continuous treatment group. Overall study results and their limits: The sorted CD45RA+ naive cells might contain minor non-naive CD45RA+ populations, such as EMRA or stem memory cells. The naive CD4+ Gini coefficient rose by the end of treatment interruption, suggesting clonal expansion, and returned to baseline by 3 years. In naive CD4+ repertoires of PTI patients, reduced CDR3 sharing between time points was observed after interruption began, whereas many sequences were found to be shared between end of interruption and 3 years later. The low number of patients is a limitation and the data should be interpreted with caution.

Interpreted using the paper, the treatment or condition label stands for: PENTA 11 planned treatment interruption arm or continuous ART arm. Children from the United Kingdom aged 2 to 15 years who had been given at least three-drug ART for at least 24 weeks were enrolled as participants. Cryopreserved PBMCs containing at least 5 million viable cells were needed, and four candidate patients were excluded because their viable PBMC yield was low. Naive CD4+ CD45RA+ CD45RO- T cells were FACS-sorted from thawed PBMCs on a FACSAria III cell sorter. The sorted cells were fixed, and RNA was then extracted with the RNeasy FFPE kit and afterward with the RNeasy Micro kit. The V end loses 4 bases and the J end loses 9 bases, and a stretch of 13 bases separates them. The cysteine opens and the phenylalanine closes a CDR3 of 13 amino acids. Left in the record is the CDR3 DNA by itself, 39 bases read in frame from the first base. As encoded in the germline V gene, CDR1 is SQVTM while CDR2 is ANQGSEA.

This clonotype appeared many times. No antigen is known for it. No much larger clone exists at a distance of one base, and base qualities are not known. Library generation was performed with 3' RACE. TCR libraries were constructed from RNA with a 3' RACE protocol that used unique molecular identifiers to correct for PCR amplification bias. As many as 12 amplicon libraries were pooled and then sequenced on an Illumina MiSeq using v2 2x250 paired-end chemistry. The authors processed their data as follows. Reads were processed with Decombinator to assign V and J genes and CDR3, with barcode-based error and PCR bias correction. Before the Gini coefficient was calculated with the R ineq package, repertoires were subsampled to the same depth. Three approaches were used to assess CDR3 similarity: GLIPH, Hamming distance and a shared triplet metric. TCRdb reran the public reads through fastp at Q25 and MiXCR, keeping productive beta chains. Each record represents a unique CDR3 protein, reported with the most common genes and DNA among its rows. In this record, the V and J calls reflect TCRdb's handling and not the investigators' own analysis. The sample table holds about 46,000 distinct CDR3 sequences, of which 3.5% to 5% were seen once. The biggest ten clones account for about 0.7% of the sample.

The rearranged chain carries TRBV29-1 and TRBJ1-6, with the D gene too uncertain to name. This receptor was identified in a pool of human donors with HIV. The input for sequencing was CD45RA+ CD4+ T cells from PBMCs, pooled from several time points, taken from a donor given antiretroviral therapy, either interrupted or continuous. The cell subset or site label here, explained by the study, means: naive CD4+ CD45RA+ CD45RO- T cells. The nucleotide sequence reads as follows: TGCAGCGTTGGAATTTCGGTCGGTTCACCCCTCCACTTT. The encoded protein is CSVGISVGSPLHF.